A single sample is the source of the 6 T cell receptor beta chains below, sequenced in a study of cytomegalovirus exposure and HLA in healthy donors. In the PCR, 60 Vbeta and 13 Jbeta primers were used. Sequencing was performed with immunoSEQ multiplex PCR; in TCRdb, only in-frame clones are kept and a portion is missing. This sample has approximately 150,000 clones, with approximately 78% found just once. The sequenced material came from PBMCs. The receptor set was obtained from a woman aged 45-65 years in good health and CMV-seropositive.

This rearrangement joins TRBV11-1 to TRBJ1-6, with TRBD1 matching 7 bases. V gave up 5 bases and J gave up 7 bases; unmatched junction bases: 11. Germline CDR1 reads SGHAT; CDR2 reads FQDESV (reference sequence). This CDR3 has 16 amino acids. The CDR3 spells CASSLLTGALNSPLHF. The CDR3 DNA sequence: TGTGCCAGCAGCCTTCTCACAGGGGCTCTAAATTCACCCCTCCACTTT.

The CDR3 spells CASSPTGGGAETQYF. DNA of the CDR3: TGTGCCAGCAGCCCCACGGGGGGGGGAGCGGAGACCCAGTACTTC. The chain uses TRBV7-3 and TRBJ2-5, with 8 bases identical to TRBD2. The CDR3 sequence is 15 residues long. The germline gives CDR1 SGHTA, CDR2 FQGTGA. J lost 5 bases, V lost 5 bases, and 10 bases had no gene match. Filled out from reference TRBV7-3 and TRBJ2-5, the complete variable domain reads GAGVSQTPSNKVTEKGKYVELRCDPISGHTALYWYRQSLGQGPEFLIYFQGTGAADDSGLPNDRFFAVRPEGSVSTLKIQRTERGDSAVYLCASSPTGGGAETQYFGPGTRLLVL.

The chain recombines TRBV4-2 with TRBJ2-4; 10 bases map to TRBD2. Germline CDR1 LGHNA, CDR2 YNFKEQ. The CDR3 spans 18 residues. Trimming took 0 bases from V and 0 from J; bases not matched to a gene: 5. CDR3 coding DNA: TGTGCCAGCAGCCAAGACCTAGCGGGGGCCGTAGCCAAAAACATTCAGTACTTC. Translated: CASSQDLAGAVAKNIQYF.

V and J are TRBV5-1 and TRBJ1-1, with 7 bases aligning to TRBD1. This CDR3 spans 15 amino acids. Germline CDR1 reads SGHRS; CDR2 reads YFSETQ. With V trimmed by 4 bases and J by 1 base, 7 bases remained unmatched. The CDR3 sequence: CASSLSRDRNTEAFF. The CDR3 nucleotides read TGCGCCAGCAGCCTCTCCCGGGACAGGAACACTGAAGCTTTCTTT.

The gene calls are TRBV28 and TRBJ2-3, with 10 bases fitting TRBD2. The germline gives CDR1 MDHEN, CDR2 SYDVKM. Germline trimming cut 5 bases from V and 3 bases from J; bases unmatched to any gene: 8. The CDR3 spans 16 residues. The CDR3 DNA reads TGTGCCAGCAGTGTTATAGCGGGGGGATGGACAGATACGCAGTATTTT. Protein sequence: CASSVIAGGWTDTQYF. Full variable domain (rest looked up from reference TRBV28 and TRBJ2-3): DVKVTQSSRYLVKRTGEKVFLECVQDMDHENMFWYRQDPGLGLRLIYFSYDVKMKEKGDIPEGYSVSREKKERFSLILESASTNQTSMYLCASSVIAGGWTDTQYFGPGTRLTVL.

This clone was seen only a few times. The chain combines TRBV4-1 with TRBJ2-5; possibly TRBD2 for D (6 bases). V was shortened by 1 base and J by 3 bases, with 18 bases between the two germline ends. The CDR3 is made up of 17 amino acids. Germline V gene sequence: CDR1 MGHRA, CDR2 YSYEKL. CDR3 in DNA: TGCGCCAGCAGCCAAGGGCGGGGAGGTGGATGGAAAGAGACCCAGTACTTC. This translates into CASSQGRGGGWKETQYF.